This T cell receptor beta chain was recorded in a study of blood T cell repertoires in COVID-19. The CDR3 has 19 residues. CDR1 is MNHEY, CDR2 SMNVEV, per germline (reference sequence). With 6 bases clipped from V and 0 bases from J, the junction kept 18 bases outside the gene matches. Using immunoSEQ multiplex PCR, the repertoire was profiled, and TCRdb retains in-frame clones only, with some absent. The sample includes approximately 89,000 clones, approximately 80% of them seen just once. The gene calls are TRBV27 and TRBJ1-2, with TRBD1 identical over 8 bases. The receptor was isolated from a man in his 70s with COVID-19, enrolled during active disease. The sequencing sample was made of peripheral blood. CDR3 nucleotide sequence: TGTGCCAGCAGCCTAGCCCCTCCTTGGACAGGGCGTGCTAACTATGGCTACACCTTC. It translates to CASSLAPPWTGRANYGYTF.